This entry describes one T cell receptor (beta chain). Per germline, CDR1 SGHTA and CDR2 FQGNSA. V shed 5 bases and J 4 bases; nucleotides not matched to a gene: 7. The CDR3 has 14 amino acids. This entry belongs to a study of T-cell reconstitution after alpha-beta-depleted transplantation in children. It was with unique molecular identifiers that the TCRbeta library was prepared. TCRdb called the PCR reads again in MiXCR, with one record for every CDR3 protein. The table shows about 610,000 distinct CDR3 sequences, with over 9.5% occurring only once. The receptor comes from a human donor who donated a stem cell graft to a child with acute myeloid leukemia. The source material was PBMCs from the stem cell graft donor, sampled from the stem cell graft. The gene calls are TRBV7-2 and TRBJ2-7; the match to TRBD2 covers 8 bases. The CDR3 loop reads CASSDTGTRYEQYF. The CDR3 DNA reads as TGTGCCAGCAGCGATACCGGGACTAGGTACGAGCAGTACTTC.